The 14 T cell receptor beta chains presented below share a single source sample, sequenced in a study of sequential checkpoint blockade in melanoma. The protocol was immunoSEQ multiplex PCR, while the TCRdb copy is restricted to in-frame clones and leaves out a portion. The table shows 5,600 or so clones, with approximately 52% occurring only once. The treatment: randomized to nivolumab then ipilimumab (arm A) or the reverse (arm B). This specimen consisted of CD8+ T cells sorted from blood (inferred from file names), obtained from a patient given nivolumab and ipilimumab in sequence. The receptor source for this set is a human patient with melanoma. Some clones in this sample may be carry-over from other donors' samples.

This clone was detected only a few times. This chain connects TRBV10-1 to TRBJ2-7; tentatively, D is TRBD2 (5 bases). CDR3 length equals 13 residues. Looked up from germline, CDR1 is WNHNN and CDR2 is SYGVQD (reference sequence). V lost 1 base and J lost 6, with 10 bases in between. For the CDR3, the DNA is TGCGCCAGCAGTGAGTTAGGAGGCGCCGAGCAGTACTTC. Translating it yields CASSELGGAEQYF.

This clone was seen a few times. The gene calls are TRBV4-3 and TRBJ1-2, with TRBD1 identical over 7 bases. The CDR3 has 15 amino acids. V shed 0 bases, J shed 4 bases, and the junction held 5 bases outside the gene matches. From germline, CDR1 is LGHNA and CDR2 YSLEER. The CDR3 protein is CASSQDRSGGYGYTF. The CDR3 nucleotides are TGCGCCAGCAGCCAAGATCGATCAGGGGGCTATGGCTACACCTTC.

The V gene is TRBV7-8, the J gene TRBJ2-7, with TRBD1 matching 7 bases. CDR3 length equals 16 residues. Germline lookup yields CDR1 SGHVS and CDR2 FQNEAQ. Trimming at V came to 1 base and at J to 5 bases, leaving 11 bases not matched to a gene. CDR3 sequence: CASSLGFGDRDHEQYF. As DNA, the CDR3 is TGTGCCAGCAGCTTAGGGTTCGGTGACAGGGACCACGAGCAGTACTTC.

V and J are TRBV19 and TRBJ1-2, with D hard to call. Trimming took off 5 bases at V and 2 bases at J, with 15 bases between the two ends. Looked up from germline, CDR1 is LNHDA and CDR2 is SQIVND (reference sequence). The CDR3 is 15 amino acids. The DNA of the CDR3 is TGTGCCAGTAGTCACTCGCCGGGAGGGAACTATGGCTACACCTTC. It yields the protein CASSHSPGGNYGYTF. The full variable domain, its missing parts supplied by reference TRBV19 and TRBJ1-2, is DGGITQSPKYLFRKEGQNVTLSCEQNLNHDAMYWYRQDPGQGLRLIYYSQIVNDFQKGDIAEGYSVSREKKESFPLTVTSAQKNPTAFYLCASSHSPGGNYGYTFGSGTRLTVV.

For the CDR3, the DNA is TGTGCCAGCAGCTCAACTAGCGGGGGGGGCCATGAGCAGTTCTTC. Its protein is CASSSTSGGGHEQFF. The chain combines TRBV7-9 with TRBJ2-1; 13 nucleotides agree with TRBD2. The CDR3 contains 15 residues. Trimming removed 4 bases from V and 8 bases from J; junction bases left unmatched: 5. CDR1 and CDR2 (germline): SEHNR, FQNEAQ (reference sequence).

This clone has a handful of counts. V usage is TRBV19 and J usage is TRBJ1-2; no clear D. Trimming took 5 bases from V and 6 from J, leaving 16 bases between them. The CDR3 is 14 amino acids. The germline V gene encodes CDR1 LNHDA and CDR2 SQIVND (reference sequence). The CDR3 loop reads CASSGSPEIDGYTF. The CDR3 DNA sequence: TGTGCCAGTAGTGGGTCCCCGGAGATCGATGGCTACACCTTC.

The V and J genes are TRBV7-9 and TRBJ2-7; D is perhaps TRBD1 (8 bases). Germline CDR1 is SEHNR and CDR2 is FQNEAQ (reference sequence). Trimming pared 5 bases from V and 4 bases from J, leaving 15 bases between. This CDR3 spans 14 amino acids. This CDR3 is CASSETGGGYEQYF. DNA of the CDR3: TGTGCCAGCAGCGAAACAGGGGGGGGTTACGAGCAGTACTTC.

The chain recombines TRBV5-6 with TRBJ1-5; maybe TRBD1 (5 bases). V was pared by 0 bases and J by 0 bases, with 7 bases between. The CDR3 contains 15 residues. Germline assignment: CDR1 SGHDT and CDR2 YYEEEE. This CDR3 reads CASSLAGGSNQPQHF. In nucleotides, the CDR3 is TGTGCCAGCAGCTTGGCCGGGGGTAGCAATCAGCCCCAGCATTTT.

CDR3 region: CASSETWTKTDSITEAFF. The DNA for the CDR3 is TGTGCCAGCAGTGAAACCTGGACCAAGACAGACTCAATCACTGAAGCTTTCTTT. The V gene is TRBV6-1, the J gene TRBJ1-1; D might be TRBD1 (5 bases). The germline CDR1 and CDR2 sequences are MNHNS and SASEGT. The CDR3 extends over 18 amino acids. Trimming pared 2 bases from V and 4 bases from J, leaving 23 bases between.

This chain connects TRBV5-5 to TRBJ1-1; the D is unclear. The V gene lost 4 bases and the J gene lost 1 base, with 5 bases spanning the gap. Germline CDR1 SGHKS, CDR2 YYEKEE (reference sequence). CDR3 length: 12 residues. CDR3 in DNA: TGTGCCAGCAGCCCCGGGAACACTGAAGCTTTCTTT. It encodes CASSPGNTEAFF. The full variable domain, its missing parts supplied by reference TRBV5-5 and TRBJ1-1, is DAGVTQSPTHLIKTRGQQVTLRCSPISGHKSVSWYQQVLGQGPQFIFQYYEKEERGRGNFPDRFSARQFPNYSSELNVNALLLGDSALYLCASSPGNTEAFFGQGTRLTVV.

This clone was found a few times. This sequence joins TRBV27 and TRBJ2-7; TRBD2 matches at 8 bases. V trimming: 2 bases; J trimming: 4 bases; junction bases outside the gene matches: 10. Germline values: CDR1 MNHEY, CDR2 SMNVEV (reference sequence). This CDR3 region has 16 residues. The CDR3 DNA sequence: TGTGCCAGCAGTTTAGCGGCGGGGGGTGCCATGTACGAGCAGTACTTC. It translates to CASSLAAGGAMYEQYF.

The chain has TRBV6-1 and TRBJ1-1, with a possible D match to TRBD1 (6 bases). V gave up 6 bases and J gave up 0 bases, with 14 bases separating them. The length of the CDR3 is 15 residues. CDR1 is MNHNS, CDR2 SASEGT, per germline. CDR3 bases: TGTGCCAGCAGATACGGGACAACTATGAACACTGAAGCTTTCTTT. This gives the protein CASRYGTTMNTEAFF.

This clone was detected only a few times. The chain couples TRBV30 to TRBJ1-3, with D perhaps TRBD1 (5 bases). CDR3 length: 15 residues. Germline lookup yields CDR1 GTSNPN and CDR2 SVGIG (reference sequence). Trimming left V 0 bases short and J 0 bases short, with 9 bases between. CDR3 sequence (DNA): TGTGCCTGGAGTGTATCGACAGTCTCTGGAAACACCATATATTTT. Amino acids: CAWSVSTVSGNTIYF.

The chain carries TRBV4-1 and TRBJ1-6; D might be TRBD1 (5 bases). There are 12 residues in the CDR3. Germline V gene lookup returns CDR1 MGHRA and CDR2 YSYEKL. V was pared by 0 bases and J by 14 bases, with 8 bases between. The CDR3 sequence is CASSQEGLTLHF. In DNA, the CDR3 is TGCGCCAGCAGCCAAGAGGGGCTAACCCTCCACTTT.